These 7 T cell receptor beta chains were sequenced from one sample in a study of tumor-infiltrating lymphocytes in glioblastoma multiforme. Three nested ARM-PCR rounds with V-beta and C-beta primers built TCRB libraries. Using its own MiXCR run on the multiplex PCR reads, TCRdb lists one record per CDR3 protein. The profile shows about 15,000 distinct CDR3 sequences, over 60% of them singletons. The sequenced material came from brain tumor tissue. Receptor source: a male donor with glioblastoma.

The genes are TRBV20-1 and TRBJ1-1, with D possibly TRBD1 on 5 matching bases. V lost 3 bases and J lost 0, with 14 bases in between. Germline values: CDR1 DFQATT, CDR2 SNEGSKA (reference sequence). This CDR3 is built from 15 residues. CDR3 residues: CSASSGFEMNTEAFF. In DNA form, the CDR3 reads TGCAGTGCTAGTTCAGGGTTCGAAATGAACACTGAAGCTTTCTTT.

With respect to this clonotype: This clone may be a read error of a much larger clone one base away. The V and J genes are TRBV5-1 and TRBJ2-5; TRBD1 might be the D (5 bases). The CDR3 spans 13 residues. Germline assignment: CDR1 SGHRS and CDR2 YFSETQ. The CDR3 sequence is CAISLGAEETQYF. CDR3 DNA sequence: TGCGCCATCAGCTTAGGGGCCGAAGAGACCCAGTACTTC. The full variable domain, its missing parts supplied by reference TRBV5-1 and TRBJ2-5, is KAGVTQTPRYLIKTRGQQVTLSCSPISGHRSVSWYQQTPGQGLQFLFEYFSETQRNKGNFPGRFSGRQFSNSRSEMNVSTLELGDSALYLCAISLGAEETQYFGPGTRLLVL.

Details on this clonotype: The junction and the germline gene differ at one end; a read error may be behind it. The J gene is TRBJ1-2, the V gene TRBV20-1, with a weak D call TRBD1 (6 bases). CDR3 size: 16 residues. Germline CDR1 is DFQATT and CDR2 is SNEGSKA (reference sequence). The CDR3 loop reads CGAGAQGKNRDYSYTF. As DNA, the CDR3 is TGCGGTGCTGGAGCCCAAGGGAAAAACAGGGACTATAGCTACACCTTC.

On this clonotype: At one end, the junction sequence differs from germline, possibly due to a read error. This sequence joins TRBV7-8 and TRBJ2-2; 7 bases are shared with TRBD1. Per germline, CDR1 SGHVS and CDR2 FQNEAQ. The CDR3 loop spans 13 amino acids. The CDR3 bases are TGTGCCAGCAGGACGGGGACAGCCGGGGAGCTGCTTTTT. As protein: CASRTGTAGELLF.

The CDR3 is CASSAKLLAGGDNEQFF. The CDR3 region has the DNA TGTGCCAGCAGCGCCAAACTACTAGCGGGGGGAGACAATGAGCAGTTCTTC. The gene calls are TRBV7-9 and TRBJ2-1; 12 positions agree with TRBD2. From germline, CDR1 is SEHNR and CDR2 FQNEAQ (reference sequence). V lost 5 bases and J lost 5; bases outside the gene matches: 10. CDR3 length equals 17 residues.

On this clonotype itself: One end of the junction varies from germline; a read error may be responsible. V usage is TRBV11-2 and J usage is TRBJ2-2; the match to TRBD1 covers 7 bases. This CDR3 comprises 16 residues. Germline assignment: CDR1 SGHAT and CDR2 FQNNGV. CDR3: CASTPPTGRWHRGAVF. The CDR3 nucleotides read TGTGCTAGCACCCCCCCGACAGGGCGATGGCACCGGGGAGCTGTTTTT.

This chain joins TRBV12-3 or TRBV12-4 and TRBJ1-2; D not resolved. The CDR3 is 12 residues long. Trimming shortened V by 7 bases and J by 7 bases, and 13 bases separated the two germline ends. In nucleotides, the CDR3 is TGTGCCAGCACCCGGAGGGAGGTTGGCTACACCTTC. Translation: CASTRREVGYTF.